The source of this T cell receptor beta chain is a study of blood T cells in healthy people across ages. Findings and caveats of the study: Researchers report that TCR beta diversity correlated strongly with naive T cell percentage.

The germline V gene encodes CDR1 SGHRS and CDR2 YFSETQ. Trimming removed 7 bases at V and 0 bases at J, with 20 bases between. CDR3 length equals 18 residues. A second about 7 to 11 cycle PCR used barcoded and J-beta primers. One entry per CDR3 protein, called by TCRdb with MiXCR from the 5' RACE reads. The sample has under 1,000,000 distinct CDR3 sequences; about 37% are singletons. On this clonotype itself: What it recognizes is unknown.

Sequences were obtained from blood. The rearrangement uses TRBV5-1 and TRBJ2-6, with TRBD2 as a possible D gene (6 bases). The TCR originated in a man younger than 30 in good health. The CDR3: CASSTWGSGVSGANVLTF. For the CDR3, the DNA is TGCGCCAGCTCTACGTGGGGGTCGGGAGTCTCTGGGGCCAACGTCCTGACTTTC.